Each of the 32 T cell receptor beta chains below was sequenced from the same sample in a study of tumor and adjacent non-tumor tissue in lung cancer listed by TCRdb under 2018. RNA was isolated from bulk unsorted tissue, and RNA quality was assessed with a NanoDrop ND-1000 and an Agilent 2100. For the normal lung samples, distant non-tumor tissue was collected more than 3 cm away from the tumor edge. The library was made by multiplex PCR. The sample was run on an Illumina HiSeq 2500. TCRbeta libraries were constructed through three rounds of nested PCR with primers (Table S4) according to protocols modified from ARM-PCR. TCRdb redid the processing of the public reads, applying fastp at Q25 and MiXCR, and retained in-frame beta chains. Rows are unified per CDR3 protein, each entry keeping the most common DNA and genes. Here the sample has around 75,000 distinct CDR3 sequences; approximately 68% occur a single time. The ten largest account for about 27% of the sample.

Sequenced: distant non-tumor lung tissue. Receptors originate from a woman aged 45-59 years with non-small cell lung cancer.

About this clonotype itself: A read error may explain this, as a much larger clone is one base away. The chain has TRBV5-6 and TRBJ2-1, with no clear D. The V end was cut by 0 bases, the J end by 3 bases, with 7 bases between. Germline V gene lookup returns CDR1 SGHDT and CDR2 YYEEEE. The CDR3 is 14 residues long. The CDR3: CASSLGYHYNEQFF. The CDR3 bases are TGTGCCAGCAGCTTGGGTTACCACTACAATGAGCAGTTCTTC. The full variable domain, in which reference TRBV5-6 and TRBJ2-1 provide the parts outside the CDR3, is DAGVTQSPTHLIKTRGQQVTLRCSPKSGHDTVSWYQQALGQGPQFIFQYYEEEERQRGNFPDRFSGHQFPNYSSELNVNALLLGDSALYLCASSLGYHYNEQFFGPGTRLTVL.

J is TRBJ2-3 and V is TRBV5-6; tentatively, D is TRBD2 (6 bases). The CDR3 covers 15 residues. Per the germline V gene, CDR1 is SGHDT and CDR2 is YYEEEE. V was shortened by 2 bases and J by 6 bases, with 16 bases between the two germline ends. The CDR3 DNA reads TGTGCCAGCAGCTTCGGTGCGGGGAGGTTGGATACGCAGTATTTT. This sequence encodes CASSFGAGRLDTQYF. Filled out from reference TRBV5-6 and TRBJ2-3, the complete variable domain reads DAGVTQSPTHLIKTRGQQVTLRCSPKSGHDTVSWYQQALGQGPQFIFQYYEEEERQRGNFPDRFSGHQFPNYSSELNVNALLLGDSALYLCASSFGAGRLDTQYFGPGTRLTVL.

The genes are TRBV5-4 and TRBJ2-7, with D possibly TRBD1 on 6 matching bases. Between the trimmed V and J ends, which lost 3 bases and 5 bases, there was a span of 21 bases. Germline CDR1 reads SGHNT; CDR2 reads YYREEE (reference sequence). This CDR3 spans 16 amino acids. Here the CDR3 DNA reads TGTGCCAGCAGCTCCCGGTGGGGGCAGGGGATAAACGAGCAGTACTTC. It codes for CASSSRWGQGINEQYF.

This clonotype was seen many times. This chain uses TRBV6-1 with TRBJ1-1; tentative D call: TRBD1 (6 bases). V lost 6 bases, J lost 2 bases, and 16 bases lay in between. The CDR3 length is 15 residues. CDR1 is MNHNS, CDR2 SASEGT, per germline. CDR3: CASSGRTGGNTEAFF. CDR3 nucleotides: TGTGCCAGCAGCGGGCGTACGGGGGGCAACACTGAAGCTTTCTTT.

This clonotype appeared many times. The chain carries TRBV20-1 and TRBJ2-1; D may be TRBD2 (6 bases). Germline loops: CDR1 DFQATT, CDR2 SNEGSKA (reference sequence). The CDR3 totals 15 residues. V was trimmed by 4 bases and J by 4 bases, leaving 17 bases between them. CDR3 residues: CSATPLQRAYNEQFF. CDR3 DNA sequence: TGCAGTGCTACCCCTTTGCAGCGGGCGTACAATGAGCAGTTCTTC.

This clonotype was seen only a few times. In this CDR3 the conserved last residue, phenylalanine or tryptophan, is missing, so a read error is likely. The chain combines TRBV7-8 with TRBJ1-4; a weak D match, TRBD1 (6 bases). V lost 4 bases and J lost 8, with 11 bases in between. Germline loops: CDR1 SGHVS, CDR2 FQNEAQ. The CDR3 totals 13 residues. CDR3 sequence reads: CASSSGQTEKLFL. The CDR3 coding sequence is TGTGCCAGCAGCTCCGGACAGACGGAAAAACTGTTTCTT.

As for this clonotype: A junction boundary mismatches the germline segment, possibly from a read error. The chain employs TRBV20-1 and TRBJ2-7; TRBD1 agrees at 9 bases. The CDR3 has 15 residues. Germline CDR1 DFQATT, CDR2 SNEGSKA (reference sequence). The CDR3 protein is CSVRDPGQGYYEQYF. The CDR3 nucleotides are TGCAGTGTTCGAGACCCAGGACAGGGGTACTACGAGCAGTATTTC.

A remark on this clonotype: This is likely a read error, given that the CDR3 carries no conserved phenylalanine or tryptophan at its end. The rearrangement uses TRBV20-1 and TRBJ2-7, with unresolved D. Germline V gene data show CDR1 as DFQATT and CDR2 as SNEGSKA (reference sequence). The CDR3 contains 11 residues. V was clipped by 3 bases and J by 6 bases, with 9 bases between them. The CDR3 protein is CSARTIGEQYL. CDR3 DNA sequence: TGCAGTGCTAGGACAATCGGCGAGCAGTACCTC.

This clonotype has only one observation. V is TRBV5-1 and J is TRBJ2-1, with D uncertain. Germline V CDR1 and CDR2: SGHRS, YFSETQ. The CDR3 runs to 13 residues. Trimming removed 1 base from V and 7 bases from J, with 9 bases in between. Here the CDR3 reads CASSLWVLNEQFF. CDR3 in DNA: TGCGCCAGCAGCTTGTGGGTGTTGAATGAGCAGTTCTTC. Looking up the rest from reference TRBV5-1 and TRBJ2-1 gives the full variable domain: KAGVTQTPRYLIKTRGQQVTLSCSPISGHRSVSWYQQTPGQGLQFLFEYFSETQRNKGNFPGRFSGRQFSNSRSEMNVSTLELGDSALYLCASSLWVLNEQFFGPGTRLTVL.

On this clonotype itself: A read error may account for a junction end that differs from germline. The rearrangement uses TRBV2 and TRBJ2-3; D gene uncertain. Germline-derived CDR1 and CDR2 are SNHLY and FYNNEI. There are 13 residues in the CDR3. The CDR3 protein is CASSVLRSDTQDF. In DNA, the CDR3 is TGTGCCAGCAGTGTCCTCCGATCAGATACGCAGGATTTT.

Remarks on this clonotype: This may be a read error: a much more frequent sequence differs by one nucleotide. The chain recombines TRBV20-1 with TRBJ2-3; D is unresolved. The CDR3 runs to 16 residues. Germline CDR1 DFQATT, CDR2 SNEGSKA (reference sequence). V lost 0 bases, J lost 8 bases, and 21 bases lay in between. CDR3 sequence: CSARDPRSDSTGTQYF. The CDR3 DNA reads TGCAGTGCTAGAGACCCACGTTCCGATAGTACGGGTACGCAGTATTTT.

This clonotype was seen ten or more times. The chain carries TRBV20-1 and TRBJ2-3, with 8 bases matching TRBD2. The germline CDR1 and CDR2 sequences are DFQATT and SNEGSKA (reference sequence). Trimming at V came to 1 base and at J to 6 bases, leaving 6 bases not matched to a gene. There are 14 residues in the CDR3. DNA of the CDR3: TGCAGTGCTAGAGCCCACGGGGGGGCGGATACGCAGTATTTT. Its translation: CSARAHGGADTQYF.

On this clonotype itself: Since a much larger clone is just one base distant, this may be a read error. This chain joins TRBV20-1 and TRBJ1-1; 11 bases map to TRBD1. Unmatched junction bases numbered 5, after V lost 1 base and J lost 4 bases. The germline CDR1 and CDR2 sequences are DFQATT and SNEGSKA (reference sequence). CDR3 size: 15 residues. This CDR3 reads CSARVPGQGVTEAFF. CDR3 nucleotide sequence: TGCAGTGCTAGAGTCCCGGGACAGGGGGTCACTGAAGCTTTCTTT.

This chain links TRBV29-1 with TRBJ2-7; 7 nucleotides match TRBD2. The CDR3 is 15 residues long. The germline gives CDR1 SQVTM, CDR2 ANQGSEA. This CDR3 is CRADLLTGGLYEQYF. Written as DNA, the CDR3 is TGCAGAGCTGACCTACTAACGGGAGGTCTTTACGAGCAGTACTTC.

Concerning this clonotype: A much more abundant neighbour one base away suggests this may be a read error. The V and J genes are TRBV4-2 and TRBJ1-1; 7 positions match TRBD1. V lost 2 bases and J lost 2; bases outside the gene matches: 5. Germline CDR1 is LGHNA and CDR2 is YNFKEQ. The CDR3 has 15 amino acids. The DNA of the CDR3 is TGTGCCAGCAGCCAACGCAGGGGGGCCAACACTGAAGCTTTCTTT. This gives the protein CASSQRRGANTEAFF.

Turning to this clonotype: Compared with germline, one end of the junction differs, possibly owing to a read error. The rearrangement links TRBV29-1 to TRBJ2-5; D may be TRBD1 (6 bases). The CDR3 sequence is 14 residues long. The germline gives CDR1 SQVTM, CDR2 ANQGSEA. In DNA, the CDR3 is TGCAGCGTTGTGCCCGGGACAACAAAAGGGACCCTGTACTTC. Its protein is CSVVPGTTKGTLYF.

This clonotype was seen a single time. One base away lies a much larger clone, so this may be a sequencing read error. The chain uses TRBV6-5 and TRBJ2-6, with TRBD1 matching 7 bases. The CDR3 totals 19 residues. Germline CDR1 and CDR2: MNHEY and SVGAGI. The chain's CDR3 is CASNPRPGTVGSGVNVLTF. Written as DNA, the CDR3 is TGTGCCAGCAATCCACGACCCGGGACAGTGGGTTCTGGGGTCAACGTCCTGACTTTC.

As to this clonotype: A much larger clone differs by one base, so this may be a read error. This rearrangement joins TRBV20-1 to TRBJ2-2; 8 bases map to TRBD2. CDR1 and CDR2 from the germline V gene are DFQATT and SNEGSKA (reference sequence). The CDR3 contains 14 residues. V trimming: 1 base; J trimming: 6 bases; junction bases outside the gene matches: 4. Here the CDR3 reads CSARGQAGAGELFF. For the CDR3, the DNA is TGCAGTGCTAGAGGACAAGCGGGGGCCGGGGAGCTGTTTTTT.

The V gene is TRBV20-1, the J gene TRBJ2-3; unclear D gene. Near its end, the DNA agrees better with TRBJ1-5, so the J call may be wrong. Germline V CDR1 and CDR2: DFQATT, SNEGSKA (reference sequence). This CDR3 region has 15 residues. The chain's CDR3 is CSATEQTTRTDTQHF. The DNA for the CDR3 is TGCAGTGCTACCGAACAAACAACTCGCACAGATACGCAGCATTTT.

About this clonotype itself: The CDR3 carries no conserved terminal phenylalanine or tryptophan, so it likely arises from a read error. This chain uses TRBV12-3 or TRBV12-4 with TRBJ1-5; D gene ambiguous. This CDR3 is 13 amino acids long. In nucleotides, the CDR3 is TGTCCCAGCAGTCTACGTAGCAATCAGCCCCAGCATCTT. Translated, it gives CPSSLRSNQPQHL.

In its sample, this clonotype was seen many times. The chain links TRBV4-1 to TRBJ2-6; TRBD2 agrees at 9 bases. J was trimmed by 0 bases and V by 3 bases; bases with no gene match: 0. The CDR3 extends over 16 amino acids. The germline V gene has CDR1 MGHRA and CDR2 YSYEKL. The CDR3 sequence: CASSQTSGSGANVLTF. The CDR3 DNA is TGCGCCAGCAGCCAGACTAGCGGCTCTGGGGCCAACGTCCTGACTTTC.

The CDR3 DNA follows: TGCAGTGCTGTGGAGAGAGCCAAAAACATTCAGTACTTC. Translating it yields CSAVERAKNIQYF. The V call is TRBV29-1, the J call TRBJ2-4; no firm D call. Germline V gene lookup returns CDR1 SQVTM and CDR2 ANQGSEA. The CDR3 runs to 13 residues.

This clonotype was counted ten times or more. The genes are TRBV11-2 and TRBJ1-1; D is unresolved. The CDR3 has 14 residues. With 1 base removed from V and 2 bases from J, the gap between germline ends came to 8 bases. In germline, CDR1 is SGHAT, CDR2 FQNNGV. CDR3 nucleotides: TGTGCCAGCAGCTTAGCCGATAGTAACACTGAAGCTTTCTTT. Its translation: CASSLADSNTEAFF.

This clonotype appeared many times. The rearrangement uses TRBV29-1 and TRBJ2-1, with no clear D. This CDR3 has 12 residues. V was clipped by 0 bases and J by 9 bases, with 9 bases between them. Germline lookup yields CDR1 SQVTM and CDR2 ANQGSEA. CDR3 residues: CSVEDLAVEQFF. For the CDR3, the DNA is TGCAGCGTTGAAGATCTCGCTGTTGAGCAGTTCTTC.

As concerns this clonotype: The conserved phenylalanine or tryptophan normally closing the CDR3 is absent here, so this likely arose from a read error. This rearrangement joins TRBV23-1 to TRBJ2-7; 10 positions match TRBD2. TRBV23-1 is an ORF, and what it does is uncertain. The CDR3 loop spans 15 amino acids. V shed 4 bases and J 4 bases; nucleotides not matched to a gene: 7. This CDR3 is CASSPGLAGAYEQYY. Written as DNA, the CDR3 is TGCGCCAGCAGTCCAGGCCTAGCGGGGGCTTACGAGCAGTACTAC.

The chain employs TRBV4-3 and TRBJ2-3, with 9 bases matching TRBD1. Per the germline V gene, CDR1 is LGHNA and CDR2 is YSLEER. CDR3 size: 18 residues. CDR3 loop: CTSSQVFSGTGFAHTQYF. The CDR3 nucleotides are TGCACAAGCAGCCAAGTATTTTCCGGGACAGGGTTTGCACATACGCAGTATTTT.

This clonotype was observed a single time. Its ends do not fully match the called genes, so a read error is possible. The rearrangement joins TRBV20-1 to TRBJ2-1, with 7 nucleotides matching TRBD2. The V gene's germline CDR1 is DFQATT and CDR2 SNEGSKA (reference sequence). The CDR3 covers 14 residues. The CDR3 region has the DNA TGCAATGCTAACGGGAGGAACTCCTACAATGAGCAGTTCTTC. Encoded protein: CNANGRNSYNEQFF.

Comment on this clonotype: This sequence may be a read error, since a much larger clone differs from it by one base. The chain recombines TRBV20-1 with TRBJ1-1; D is possibly TRBD1 (6 bases). The CDR3 totals 13 residues. CDR1 DFQATT and CDR2 SNEGSKA come from the germline V gene (reference sequence). CDR3 nucleotides: TGCAGTGCGAGAACAGGGAGGAACAGTGAAGCTTTCTTT. It yields the protein CSARTGRNSEAFF.

Of note for this clonotype: An end of the junction does not agree with germline; a read error may underlie this. The chain couples TRBV5-4 to TRBJ1-1, with TRBD1 matching 7 bases. CDR1 and CDR2 (germline): SGHNT, YYREEE (reference sequence). This CDR3 is built from 16 residues. This CDR3 is CASSKSTQGRGAEAFF. Here the CDR3 DNA reads TGTGCCAGCAGCAAATCAACACAGGGGAGGGGAGCTGAAGCTTTCTTC. The whole variable domain, filled in from reference TRBV5-4 and TRBJ1-1, reads ETGVTQSPTHLIKTRGQQVTLRCSSQSGHNTVSWYQQALGQGPQFIFQYYREEENGRGNFPPRFSGLQFPNYSSELNVNALELDDSALYLCASSKSTQGRGAEAFFGQGTRLTVV.

The chain recombines TRBV6-4 with TRBJ2-2, with D possibly TRBD2 on 6 matching bases. Trimming cost V 8 bases and J 9 bases, with 16 bases left between them. CDR1 MRHNA and CDR2 SNTAGT come from the germline V gene. This CDR3 contains 13 residues. Here the CDR3 DNA reads TGTGCCAGCGGTCGGGACTGGACCCGGGAGCTGTTTTTT. This gives the protein CASGRDWTRELFF.

In regard to this clonotype: This clone may be a read error of a much larger clone one base away. Here the CDR3 reads CASSQDASRGYNEQFF. The CDR3 nucleotides are TGCGCCAGCAGCCAAGATGCGTCTAGGGGATACAATGAGCAGTTCTTC. This rearrangement joins TRBV4-1 to TRBJ2-1, with D possibly being TRBD1 (5 bases). This CDR3 comprises 16 residues. V dropped 0 bases and J dropped 4 bases, with 13 bases sitting between them. Looked up from germline, CDR1 is MGHRA and CDR2 is YSYEKL.

The chain employs TRBV7-2 and TRBJ1-5; a weak D match, TRBD1 (5 bases). CDR3 length equals 13 residues. V was shortened by 1 base and J by 7 bases, with 8 bases between the two germline ends. Germline CDR1 and CDR2: SGHTA and FQGNSA. The CDR3 protein is CASSLGGGQPQHF. CDR3 coding DNA: TGTGCCAGCAGCTTAGGGGGCGGGCAGCCCCAGCATTTT.